Detailed here is one T cell receptor (beta chain). No antigen is known for it. The template-switching step introduced UMIs that carried a 6-nucleotide sample barcode. TCRdb reworked the 5' RACE reads into one entry per CDR3 protein, no DNA. The sample yields about 450,000 distinct CDR3 sequences, of which the top ten take up about 2.2%. The entry originates in a study of monozygotic twins with inflammatory bowel disease. Study-level points and caveats: Among patients, repertoires may have gained variability from differing immunosuppressive treatments.

The CDR3 is 14 amino acids. The germline V gene encodes CDR1 SGHTA and CDR2 FQGTGA. Every donor provided one blood sample measuring about 2.3 ml. Material: blood. The V call is TRBV7-3, the J call TRBJ1-1; the D gene TCRdb calls, TRBD1, cannot be checked with no DNA. The origin of this receptor is a human donor with ulcerative colitis or Crohn's disease, or a healthy co-twin of an affected twin (not recorded which). CDR3 sequence: CASSLSRTNTEAFF.